The 8 T cell receptor beta chains given below trace back to one sample, sequenced in a study of beta chain features in type 1 diabetes. Study-level points and caveats: All four CD4+ subsets from Type 1 diabetes patients carried moderately but significantly shorter TCRB CDR3s.

The authors reverse transcribed all of the isolated RNA, so sequencing captured expressed TCRB transcripts. The method was immunoSEQ multiplex PCR; TCRdb's version includes in-frame clones alone and lacks a portion of them. The data contain around 310,000 clones, approximately 13% of them singletons. For these receptors, no antigen is known. Source material: naive CD4+ T cells from blood. The receptors were gathered from a woman under 30 with type 1 diabetes.

V usage is TRBV7-3 and J usage is TRBJ2-3; 10 positions match TRBD2. V shed 8 bases, J shed 8 bases, and the junction held 1 base outside the gene matches. The germline CDR1 and CDR2 sequences are SGHTA and FQGTGA. The CDR3 consists of 11 residues. CDR3 sequence (DNA): TGTGCCAGCGCTAGCGGGGGTACGCAGTATTTT. As protein: CASASGGTQYF.

This clone was seen a few times. The CDR3 DNA sequence: TGTGCCACCAGCAGAGATAATTACGAGCAGTACTTC. As protein: CATSRDNYEQYF. The chain links TRBV15 to TRBJ2-7; D gene unclear. This CDR3 is 12 amino acids long. Germline values: CDR1 LNHNV, CDR2 YYDKDF (reference sequence). V dropped 0 bases and J dropped 4 bases, with 4 bases sitting between them. Complete variable domain (other parts from reference TRBV15 and TRBJ2-7): DAMVIQNPRYQVTQFGKPVTLSCSQTLNHNVMYWYQQKSSQAPKLLFHYYDKDFNNEADTPDNFQSRRPNTSFCFLDIRSPGLGDTAMYLCATSRDNYEQYFGPGTRLTVT.

This clone came up a few times. This specimen includes other DNA sequences encoding the same CDR3. The chain is built from TRBV5-1 and TRBJ2-3; 12 positions agree with TRBD2. With 7 bases clipped from V and 6 bases from J, the junction kept 3 bases outside the gene matches. The germline gives CDR1 SGHRS, CDR2 YFSETQ. This CDR3 comprises 13 residues. The CDR3 loop reads CASRLAGVDTQYF. The CDR3 nucleotides read TGCGCCAGCCGACTAGCGGGAGTCGATACGCAGTATTTT.

This clone was seen a handful of times. This specimen includes other DNA sequences encoding the same CDR3. The genes are TRBV30 and TRBJ2-2; D is uncertain. The CDR3 covers 12 residues. Per the germline V gene, CDR1 is GTSNPN and CDR2 is SVGIG (reference sequence). Trimming cost V 4 bases and J 1 base, with 4 bases left between them. This CDR3 reads CAWTGNTGELFF. The CDR3 nucleotides read TGTGCCTGGACAGGGAACACCGGGGAGCTGTTTTTT.

This clone has just a few counts. V and J are TRBV28 and TRBJ2-5; 8 bases fit TRBD1. This CDR3 spans 17 amino acids. V was clipped by 6 bases and J by 4 bases; unmatched bases: 16. CDR1 MDHEN and CDR2 SYDVKM come from the germline V gene. The DNA of the CDR3 is TGTGCCAGCAGCCCACGATCATATAGAACAGGGGGAGAGACCCAGTACTTC. It translates to CASSPRSYRTGGETQYF.

The chain combines TRBV19 with TRBJ1-1; D unresolved. Per germline, CDR1 LNHDA and CDR2 SQIVND (reference sequence). The CDR3 is made up of 16 amino acids. V lost 3 bases and J 0 bases, leaving 14 bases between the germline ends. The CDR3, as DNA: TGTGCCAGTAGTATGGGCGTCCCAGAGATGAACACTGAAGCTTTCTTT. It is translated as CASSMGVPEMNTEAFF.

This clone was seen a handful of times. The chain joins TRBV2 to TRBJ1-1; no reliable D call. CDR1 and CDR2 (germline): SNHLY, FYNNEI. V lost 4 bases, J lost 1 base, and 13 bases lay in between. This CDR3 has 15 residues. CDR3 loop: CASSAISAANTEAFF. CDR3 in DNA: TGTGCCAGCAGTGCGATCAGCGCCGCGAACACTGAAGCTTTCTTT.

This clone has more than one count but fewer than ten. The rearrangement uses TRBV5-1 and TRBJ2-7; maybe TRBD2 (6 bases). Germline V gene sequence: CDR1 SGHRS, CDR2 YFSETQ. CDR3 length: 15 residues. The V end was cut by 3 bases, the J end by 3 bases, with 16 bases between. CDR3 amino acids: CASSYSGGGDYEQYF. The CDR3 DNA sequence: TGCGCCAGCAGCTATAGCGGAGGAGGGGACTACGAGCAGTACTTC.